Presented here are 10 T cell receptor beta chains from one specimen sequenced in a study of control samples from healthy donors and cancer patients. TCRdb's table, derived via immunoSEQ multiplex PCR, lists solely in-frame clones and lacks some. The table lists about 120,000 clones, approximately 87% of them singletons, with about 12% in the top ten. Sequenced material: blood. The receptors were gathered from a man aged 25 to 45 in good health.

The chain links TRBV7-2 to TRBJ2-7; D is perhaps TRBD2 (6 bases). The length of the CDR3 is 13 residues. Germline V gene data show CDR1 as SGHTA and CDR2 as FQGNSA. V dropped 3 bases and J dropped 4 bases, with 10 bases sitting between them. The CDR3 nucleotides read TGTGCCAGCAGCTTCAACGCGGGGTACGAGCAGTACGTC. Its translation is CASSFNAGYEQYV.

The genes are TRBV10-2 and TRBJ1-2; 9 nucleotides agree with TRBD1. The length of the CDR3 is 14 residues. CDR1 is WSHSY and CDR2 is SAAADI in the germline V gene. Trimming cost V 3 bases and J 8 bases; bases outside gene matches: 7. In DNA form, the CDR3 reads TGCGCCAGCAGTGAAAGGGACAGGGCCTGGGGCTACACCTTC. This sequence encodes CASSERDRAWGYTF.

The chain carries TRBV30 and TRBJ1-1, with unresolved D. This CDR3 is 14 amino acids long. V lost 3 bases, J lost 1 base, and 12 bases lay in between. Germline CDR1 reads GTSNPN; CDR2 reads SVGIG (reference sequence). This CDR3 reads CAWSPRRANTEAFF. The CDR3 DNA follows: TGTGCCTGGAGCCCGCGGAGGGCGAACACTGAAGCTTTCTTT.

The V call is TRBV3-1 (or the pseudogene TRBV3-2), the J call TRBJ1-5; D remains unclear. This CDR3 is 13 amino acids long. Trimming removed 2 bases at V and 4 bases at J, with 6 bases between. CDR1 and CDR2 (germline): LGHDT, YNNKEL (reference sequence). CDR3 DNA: TGTGCCAGCAGCCAAAGAGGGAATCAGCCCCAGCATTTT. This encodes CASSQRGNQPQHF.

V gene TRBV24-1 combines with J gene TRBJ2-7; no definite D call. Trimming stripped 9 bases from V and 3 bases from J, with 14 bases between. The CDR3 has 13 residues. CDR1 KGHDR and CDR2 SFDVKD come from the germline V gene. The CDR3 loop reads CATVLELDYEQYV. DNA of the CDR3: TGTGCCACCGTCCTCGAGTTAGACTACGAGCAGTACGTC.

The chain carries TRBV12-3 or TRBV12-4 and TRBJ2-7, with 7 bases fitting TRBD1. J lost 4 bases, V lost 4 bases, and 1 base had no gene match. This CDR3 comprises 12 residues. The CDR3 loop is CASSSQGYEQYF. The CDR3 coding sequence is TGTGCCAGCAGTTCACAGGGGTACGAGCAGTACTTC.

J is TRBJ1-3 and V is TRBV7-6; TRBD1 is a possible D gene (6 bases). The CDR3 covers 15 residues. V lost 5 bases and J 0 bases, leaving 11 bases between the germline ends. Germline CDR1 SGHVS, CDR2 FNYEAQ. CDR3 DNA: TGTGCCAGCAGCCAACAGGGTGACTCTGGAAACACCATATATTTT. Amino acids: CASSQQGDSGNTIYF.

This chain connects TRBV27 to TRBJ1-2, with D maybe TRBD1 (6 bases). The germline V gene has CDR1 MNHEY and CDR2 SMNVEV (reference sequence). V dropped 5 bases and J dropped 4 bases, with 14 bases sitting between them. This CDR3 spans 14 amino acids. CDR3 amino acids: CASSPLGGTYGYTF. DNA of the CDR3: TGTGCCAGCAGTCCTCTGGGGGGCACCTATGGCTACACCTTC.

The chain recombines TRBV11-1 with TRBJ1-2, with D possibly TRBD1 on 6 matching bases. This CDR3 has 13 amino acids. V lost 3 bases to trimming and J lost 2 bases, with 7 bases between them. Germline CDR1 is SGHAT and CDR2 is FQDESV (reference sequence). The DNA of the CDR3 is TGTGCCAGCAGCTTTGGACAGAACTATGGCTACACCTTC. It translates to CASSFGQNYGYTF.

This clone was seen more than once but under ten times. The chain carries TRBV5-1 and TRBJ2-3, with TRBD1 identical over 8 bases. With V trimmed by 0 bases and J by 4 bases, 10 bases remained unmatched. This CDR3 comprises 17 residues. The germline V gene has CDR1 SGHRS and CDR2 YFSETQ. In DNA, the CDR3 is TGCGCCAGCAGCTTGGAAGCCCGGACAGGGAACGCAGATACGCAGTATTTT. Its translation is CASSLEARTGNADTQYF.